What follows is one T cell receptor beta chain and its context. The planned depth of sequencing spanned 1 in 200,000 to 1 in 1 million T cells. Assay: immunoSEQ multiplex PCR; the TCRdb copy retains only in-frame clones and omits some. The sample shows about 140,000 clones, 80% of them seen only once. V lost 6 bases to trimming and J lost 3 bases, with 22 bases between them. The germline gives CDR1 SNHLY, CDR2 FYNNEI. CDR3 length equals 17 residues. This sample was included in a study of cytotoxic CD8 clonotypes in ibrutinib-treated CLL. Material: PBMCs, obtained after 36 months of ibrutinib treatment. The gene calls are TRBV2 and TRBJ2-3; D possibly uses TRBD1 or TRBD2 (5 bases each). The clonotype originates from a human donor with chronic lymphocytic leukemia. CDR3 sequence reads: CASRKRDGDFRTDTQYF. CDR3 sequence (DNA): TGTGCCAGCAGAAAACGGGACGGGGATTTTAGAACAGATACGCAGTATTTT.